This is a list of T cell receptor beta chains from one sample in a study of cytomegalovirus exposure and HLA in healthy donors. TCRdb's table, derived via immunoSEQ multiplex PCR, lists solely in-frame clones and lacks some. The sample includes around 86,000 clones, 70% to 85% of them seen just once. The sample taken for sequencing was PBMCs. Receptor source: a man in his fifties in good health and CMV-seropositive. Both conserved end residues are part of each CDR3. The D gene is left open where the match is weak. Some rows mark clone size as missing; the rest say once, few, many or name a class of expanded clone.

. TRBJ2-7 TRBV21-1 . TGTGCCAGCGCCGCGGGGAACTCCCTCACCTACGAGCAGTACTTC CASAAGNSLTYEQYF
. TRBJ2-7 TRBV27 . TGTGCCAGCAGTCCCCCCCACAGAGCCTACGAGCAGTACTTC CASSPPHRAYEQYF
. TRBJ2-7 TRBV27 . TGTGCCAGCAGTTTATCTACAGGATTGAGAGTGTACTTC CASSLSTGLRVYF
. TRBJ1-2 TRBV4-2 . TGTGCCAGCAGCCAAGAGGCGGGATTGAACTATGGCTACACCTTC CASSQEAGLNYGYTF
. TRBJ2-2 TRBV7-2 . TGTGCCAGCAGCTTAGAGCCCCCAACGGGACACTTCACCGGGGAGCTGTTTTTT CASSLEPPTGHFTGELFF
. TRBJ2-5 TRBV11-2 once TGTGCCAGCAGCCCTTGGCCCGGAGCAGAGACCCAGTACTTC CASSPWPGAETQYF
TRBD1 TRBJ1-5 TRBV28 . TGTGCCAGCAGTTACCGGGACAGGGGACAGCCCCAGCATTTT CASSYRDRGQPQHF
. TRBJ2-1 TRBV14 . TGTGCCAGCAGCCCCGGGGTAGCGTTCTACAATGAGCAGTTCTTC CASSPGVAFYNEQFF
TRBD1 TRBJ1-3 TRBV5-1 once TGCGCCAGCAGCCCAGACAGGGAGACGGGAGGAAACACCATATATTTT CASSPDRETGGNTIYF
TRBD2 TRBJ2-1 TRBV5-1 few TGCGCCAGCAGCCCGAGGACTAGCGGGACTTACAATGAGCAGTTCTTC CASSPRTSGTYNEQFF
TRBD1 TRBJ2-4 TRBV6-5 . TGTGCCAGCAGGGGACAGGGAAACATTCAGTACTTC CASRGQGNIQYF
TRBD2 TRBJ2-2 TRBV2 . TGTGCCAGCCGGAGGGGAGGGACGAACACCGGGGAGCTGTTTTTT CASRRGGTNTGELFF
TRBD1 TRBJ1-5 TRBV19 . TGTGCCAGTAGTGCCTTACAGGGGGGGATCGGTCAGCCCCAGCATTTT CASSALQGGIGQPQHF
. TRBJ2-1 TRBV7-3 . TGTGCCAGCAGCTCATCTAGTTACAATGAGCAGTTCTTC CASSSSSYNEQFF
. TRBJ1-5 TRBV7-2 . TGTGCCAGCAGCTTAGTTGAGGGGGTGTTTCAGCCCCAGCATTTT CASSLVEGVFQPQHF
TRBD1 TRBJ1-5 TRBV4-1 . TGCGCCAGCAGCCAAGGGGACAGGGATTTTGAGCCCCAGCATTTT CASSQGDRDFEPQHF
TRBD2 TRBJ2-2 TRBV7-8 . TGTGCCAGCAGCTCCTCGACTAGCGGGGTCACCGGGGAGCTGTTTTTT CASSSSTSGVTGELFF
. TRBJ2-7 TRBV30 . TGTGCCGCTACGGGTCTTTACCAGCAGTACTTC CAATGLYQQYF
. TRBJ1-1 TRBV19 . TGTGCCACCCGTGGGCAGCTGAACACTGAAGCTTTCTTT CATRGQLNTEAFF
TRBD1 TRBJ2-2 TRBV7-9 once TGTGCCAGCAGCCTAGGCCCGGGACAGGGGGCACGGGACACCGGGGAGCTGTTTTTT CASSLGPGQGARDTGELFF
TRBD1 TRBJ1-5 TRBV19 . TGTGCCAGTAGTACGGACAGGGCTTGGGCCCAGCCCCAGCATTTT CASSTDRAWAQPQHF
. TRBJ2-6 TRBV28 . TGTGCCAGCCGTATCCCGTCTGGGGCCAACGTCCTGACTTTC CASRIPSGANVLTF
. TRBJ1-1 TRBV7-9 few TGTGCCAGCAGCTTAGGTCTCGCCGGCCCCAGCGCTGAAGCTTTCTTT CASSLGLAGPSAEAFF
. TRBJ2-7 TRBV5-1 . TGCGCCAGCAGCCTCGGACAATTCTACGAGCAGTACTTC CASSLGQFYEQYF
TRBD2 TRBJ2-1 TRBV13 . TGTGCCAGCAGCACACTAGCGGGAGCCAATGAGCAGTTCTTC CASSTLAGANEQFF
TRBD1 TRBJ1-4 TRBV11-3 . TGTGCCAGCAGCTCGGACAGGGGTTATGAAAAACTGTTTTTT CASSSDRGYEKLFF
TRBD1 TRBJ1-2 TRBV6-5 . TGTGCCAGCAGGCCGAACACAGGGGGCGGCGGCTACACCTTC CASRPNTGGGGYTF
. TRBJ1-2 TRBV11-2 . TGTGCCAGCAGCTTAGTGGCCATCTATGGCTACACCTTC CASSLVAIYGYTF
. TRBJ2-3 TRBV19 . TGTGCCAGCAGGGAGGTCCTCACAGATACGCAGTATTTT CASREVLTDTQYF
TRBD2 TRBJ2-2 TRBV11-3 . TGTGCCAGCAGCTTACTAGCGGGAGTGGTTAGCACCGGGGAGCTGTTTTTT CASSLLAGVVSTGELFF
. TRBJ2-3 TRBV7-2 . TGTGCCAGCAGCTTAGGTATTACGCAGTATTTT CASSLGITQYF
. TRBJ2-7 TRBV19 . TGTGCCAGCGCGGGACAGACCTACGAGCAGTACTTC CASAGQTYEQYF
. TRBJ2-1 TRBV7-9 . TGTTCCAGCAGCCACCCCGGGAGTAGCTCCTACAATGAGCAGTTCTTC CSSSHPGSSSYNEQFF
. TRBJ2-5 TRBV7-2 . TGTGCCAGCAGCTTAGCCCTAGGACTGCAAGAGACCCAGTACTTC CASSLALGLQETQYF
. TRBJ2-6 TRBV19 . TGTGCCAGTAGATCCTACGGCGGCGAAGGGGCTGGGGCCAACGGCCTGACTTTC CASRSYGGEGAGANGLTF
. TRBJ1-2 TRBV25-1 . TGTGCCAGCAGTGGGACCCAGGGATATCGGAATGGCTACACCTTC CASSGTQGYRNGYTF
. TRBJ1-1 TRBV6-1 . TGTGCCAGCAGGACCGGACAAATCACTGAAGCTTTCTTT CASRTGQITEAFF